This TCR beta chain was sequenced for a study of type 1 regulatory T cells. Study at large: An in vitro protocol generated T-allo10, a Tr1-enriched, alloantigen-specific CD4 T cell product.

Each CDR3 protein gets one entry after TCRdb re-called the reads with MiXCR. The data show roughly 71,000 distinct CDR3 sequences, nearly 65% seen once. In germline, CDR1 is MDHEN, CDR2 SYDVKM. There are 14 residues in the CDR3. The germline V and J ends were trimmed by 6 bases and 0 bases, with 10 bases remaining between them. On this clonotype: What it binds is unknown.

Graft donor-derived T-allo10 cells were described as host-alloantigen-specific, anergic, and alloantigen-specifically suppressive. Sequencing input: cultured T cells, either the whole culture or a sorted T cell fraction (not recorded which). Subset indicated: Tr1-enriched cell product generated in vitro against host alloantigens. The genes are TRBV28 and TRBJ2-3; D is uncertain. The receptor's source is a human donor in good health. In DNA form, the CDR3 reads TGTGCCAGCAGAACCGGGCCTAGCACAGATACGCAGTATTTT. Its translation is CASRTGPSTDTQYF.